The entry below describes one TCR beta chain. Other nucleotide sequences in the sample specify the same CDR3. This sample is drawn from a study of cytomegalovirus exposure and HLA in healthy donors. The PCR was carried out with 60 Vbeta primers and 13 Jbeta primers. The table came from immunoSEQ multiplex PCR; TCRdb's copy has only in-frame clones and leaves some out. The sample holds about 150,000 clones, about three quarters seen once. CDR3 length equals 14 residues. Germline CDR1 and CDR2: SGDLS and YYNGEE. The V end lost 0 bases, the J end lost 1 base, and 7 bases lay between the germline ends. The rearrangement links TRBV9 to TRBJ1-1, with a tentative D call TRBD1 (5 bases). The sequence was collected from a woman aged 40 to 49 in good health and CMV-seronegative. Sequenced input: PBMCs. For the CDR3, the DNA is TGTGCCAGCAGCGTAGTGGGGGGGAACACTGAAGCTTTCTTT. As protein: CASSVVGGNTEAFF.